This TCR beta chain was sequenced in a study of T-cell reconstitution after alpha-beta-depleted transplantation in children. Study results and limitations: T-cell numbers and diversity, one year after transplant, stemmed largely from T cells that were newly produced. There were reportedly several hundred expanded graft clones from which alpha-beta T cells came about two months after transplant. Some patients' high day-60 TCRbeta diversity was traced to surviving recipient T cells and thymic progenitors.

The library targeted TCRbeta and was prepared with unique molecular identifiers. One entry per CDR3 protein, called by TCRdb with MiXCR from the PCR reads. The sample includes more than 400,000 distinct CDR3 sequences, 11% of them seen just once. This clonotype has only a few counts. Antigen specificity is unknown. V was pared by 2 bases and J by 2 bases, with 10 bases of the junction left unmatched. There are 17 residues in the CDR3. Germline values: CDR1 SGHRS, CDR2 YFSETQ. J is TRBJ2-7 and V is TRBV5-1; 10 nucleotides align to TRBD1. The sample was PBMCs, mostly from graft donor cells, taken 180 days after TCRalphabeta/CD19-depleted stem cell transplant. This receptor was taken from a female patient aged 2-9 years who had a stem cell transplant for aplastic anemia, so the T cells may come from the graft donor. Here the CDR3 DNA reads TGCGCCAGCAGCTTACCCGGGACAGGGGATTCTCCCTACGAGCAGTACTTC. It codes for CASSLPGTGDSPYEQYF.